Presented here are 20 T cell receptor beta chains from one specimen sequenced in a study of cytomegalovirus exposure and HLA in healthy donors. Profiling relied on immunoSEQ multiplex PCR, and the TCRdb table lists in-frame clones only, not all of them. This table holds roughly 200,000 clones, around nine tenths found once. Sequencing was carried out using PBMCs. The receptors stem from a man aged 25-45 years in good health and CMV-seropositive.

This chain connects TRBV5-1 to TRBJ2-2; D is undetermined. Per germline, CDR1 SGHRS and CDR2 YFSETQ. The V and J ends lost 5 bases and 9 bases respectively, with 17 bases between them. The length of the CDR3 is 14 residues. The DNA for the CDR3 is TGCGCCAGCAGTAATGGTATGGCTAACTGGGAGCTGTTTTTT. This translates into CASSNGMANWELFF.

The gene calls are TRBV27 and TRBJ2-7; possibly TRBD2 for D (5 bases). CDR1 and CDR2 (germline): MNHEY, SMNVEV (reference sequence). CDR3 size: 14 residues. Between the trimmed V and J ends, which lost 6 bases and 0 bases, there was a span of 12 bases. CDR3: CASSWTFGSYEQYF. For the CDR3, the DNA is TGTGCCAGCAGCTGGACTTTTGGCTCCTACGAGCAGTACTTC.

The chain employs TRBV13 and TRBJ1-1, with 9 bases aligning to TRBD1. The germline V gene encodes CDR1 PRHDT and CDR2 FYEKMQ (reference sequence). The CDR3 consists of 14 residues. V trimming: 6 bases; J trimming: 8 bases; junction bases outside the gene matches: 10. In nucleotides, the CDR3 is TGTGCCAGCAGTGCCGGGACAGGGAAAGTGGAAGCTTTCTTT. This translates into CASSAGTGKVEAFF.

The gene calls are TRBV5-1 and TRBJ2-1, with a weak D call TRBD2 (8 bases). CDR3 length: 16 residues. The V gene's germline CDR1 is SGHRS and CDR2 YFSETQ. The V gene lost 2 bases and the J gene lost 9 bases, with 21 bases spanning the gap. The CDR3: CASSFTSGRTGGEQFF. In nucleotides, the CDR3 is TGCGCCAGCAGCTTTACTAGCGGAAGGACAGGCGGTGAGCAGTTCTTC.

The V gene is TRBV18, the J gene TRBJ2-1; 10 bases are a match to TRBD1. The trim removed 3 bases at V and 4 bases at J, leaving 3 bases unmatched. There are 15 residues in the CDR3. In germline, CDR1 is KGHSH, CDR2 LQKENI. CDR3 sequence: CASSPLDRGYNEQFF. CDR3 coding DNA: TGTGCCAGCTCACCGTTGGACAGGGGGTACAATGAGCAGTTCTTC.

J is TRBJ1-4 and V is TRBV5-6, with TRBD1 matching over 7 bases. This CDR3 is 14 amino acids long. V trimming: 5 bases; J trimming: 3 bases; junction bases outside the gene matches: 4. Germline CDR1 is SGHDT and CDR2 is YYEEEE. The CDR3 region is CASRLTGSNEKLFF. The DNA for the CDR3 is TGTGCCAGCAGGCTGACAGGGTCTAATGAAAAACTGTTTTTT.

The V gene is TRBV5-1, the J gene TRBJ1-2, with 7 bases that match TRBD1. The germline gives CDR1 SGHRS, CDR2 YFSETQ. The V and J ends lost 4 bases and 0 bases, in that order; junction bases with no gene match: 6. CDR3 length: 15 amino acids. The CDR3 DNA reads as TGCGCCAGCAGCACCTCGGGACAGTCTAACTATGGCTACACCTTC. Protein product: CASSTSGQSNYGYTF.

This chain joins TRBV6-6 and TRBJ1-1; D possibly corresponds to TRBD1 (5 bases). Germline V gives CDR1 MNHNY, CDR2 SVGAGI (reference sequence). The CDR3 runs 10 residues. Between the trimmed V and J ends, which lost 7 bases and 7 bases, there was a span of 7 bases. CDR3 DNA: TGTGCCAGCAAAGGGGATGAAGCTTTCTTT. Its protein product is CASKGDEAFF.

The gene calls are TRBV10-3 and TRBJ2-5, with 12 bases identical to TRBD2. The V gene end was trimmed by 2 bases and the J gene end by 1 base; junction bases not matched to a gene: 8. CDR3 size: 18 residues. Germline lookup yields CDR1 ENHRY and CDR2 SYGVKD. The CDR3 DNA is TGTGCCATCAGTGAGCGACTAGCGGGAGCCTTGCGCCAAGAGACCCAGTACTTC. Its translation is CAISERLAGALRQETQYF.

The rearrangement links TRBV13 to TRBJ1-2; no clear D. Trimming removed 7 bases from V and 3 bases from J, with 12 bases in between. Per the germline V gene, CDR1 is PRHDT and CDR2 is FYEKMQ (reference sequence). The CDR3 is made up of 13 amino acids. This CDR3 is CASTSGTYYGYTF. CDR3 sequence (DNA): TGTGCCAGCACCTCAGGCACCTACTATGGCTACACCTTC.

Points on this clone: The sample holds other DNA sequences that translate to the same CDR3. The chain employs TRBV7-2 and TRBJ1-1; the D is unclear. CDR1 SGHTA and CDR2 FQGNSA come from the germline V gene. This CDR3 comprises 13 residues. V lost 2 bases, J lost 1 base, and 5 bases lay in between. The CDR3 region is CASSLSANTEAFF. The CDR3 nucleotides are TGTGCCAGCAGCTTATCAGCGAACACTGAAGCTTTCTTT. The complete variable domain, with remaining parts taken from reference TRBV7-2 and TRBJ1-1, reads GAGVSQSPSNKVTEKGKDVELRCDPISGHTALYWYRQSLGQGLEFLIYFQGNSAPDKSGLPSDRFSAERTGGSVSTLTIQRTQQEDSAVYLCASSLSANTEAFFGQGTRLTVV.

The V and J genes are TRBV5-1 and TRBJ1-2; D gene unclear. Germline V gene sequence: CDR1 SGHRS, CDR2 YFSETQ. V was clipped by 2 bases and J by 8 bases, with 13 bases between them. This CDR3 is 13 amino acids long. CDR3 protein: CASSFSGQEGYTF. CDR3 nucleotides: TGCGCCAGCAGCTTTTCCGGGCAAGAGGGCTACACCTTC.

The rearrangement links TRBV15 to TRBJ1-1; D remains unclear. Germline V gives CDR1 LNHNV, CDR2 YYDKDF (reference sequence). CDR3 length: 16 residues. V gave up 1 base and J gave up 2 bases, with 14 bases separating them. The CDR3: CATSRGVGQLNTEAFF. The CDR3 DNA reads TGTGCCACCAGCAGAGGGGTAGGGCAGCTAAACACTGAAGCTTTCTTT.

The CDR3: CASSQDNRGLAAITDTQYF. The CDR3 DNA follows: TGTGCCAGCAGCCAAGATAATCGGGGACTAGCGGCCATCACAGATACGCAGTATTTT. The rearrangement links TRBV4-2 to TRBJ2-3; TRBD2 matches 11 bases. The trim removed 0 bases at V and 2 bases at J, leaving 10 bases unmatched. CDR3 length: 19 amino acids. The germline V gene encodes CDR1 LGHNA and CDR2 YNFKEQ.

V gene TRBV27 combines with J gene TRBJ1-1, with D possibly being TRBD1 (5 bases). V dropped 8 bases and J dropped 4 bases, with 11 bases sitting between them. Germline CDR1 MNHEY, CDR2 SMNVEV (reference sequence). This CDR3 spans 12 amino acids. The CDR3 protein is CASEAGTTEAFF. The DNA for the CDR3 is TGTGCCAGCGAAGCAGGGACCACTGAAGCTTTCTTT.

This rearrangement joins TRBV7-2 to TRBJ1-2; D is perhaps TRBD1 (6 bases). The CDR3 extends over 13 amino acids. V was trimmed by 6 bases and J by 4 bases, leaving 12 bases between them. The germline V gene encodes CDR1 SGHTA and CDR2 FQGNSA. CDR3: CASRPGASYGYTF. Here the CDR3 DNA reads TGTGCCAGCAGGCCGGGGGCTTCCTATGGCTACACCTTC.

This chain uses TRBV27 with TRBJ2-3; TRBD2 matches at 7 bases. This CDR3 is 16 amino acids long. Germline lookup yields CDR1 MNHEY and CDR2 SMNVEV (reference sequence). V dropped 6 bases and J dropped 6; count of bases not matched to a gene: 15. The CDR3 region has the DNA TGTGCCAGCAGCTCCCTTTGGAGCGGGAACCCCGATACGCAGTATTTT. Translation gives CASSSLWSGNPDTQYF.

V and J are TRBV14 and TRBJ1-2, with D uncertain. The CDR3 has 12 amino acids. V was shortened by 1 base and J by 10 bases, with 10 bases between the two germline ends. Germline CDR1 and CDR2: SGHDN and FVKESK. CDR3 DNA sequence: TGTGCCAGCAGCCAAGTTCAGGACCTCTACACCTTC. It encodes CASSQVQDLYTF.

The chain links TRBV5-6 to TRBJ1-3, with D uncertain. V shed 2 bases and J shed 5 bases, with 8 bases lying between them. The CDR3 spans 13 residues. Germline lookup yields CDR1 SGHDT and CDR2 YYEEEE. The CDR3 region is CASSFTGRNTIYF. For the CDR3, the DNA is TGTGCCAGCAGCTTCACCGGGCGAAACACCATATATTTT. The variable domain in full, with the rest retrieved from reference TRBV5-6 and TRBJ1-3, is DAGVTQSPTHLIKTRGQQVTLRCSPKSGHDTVSWYQQALGQGPQFIFQYYEEEERQRGNFPDRFSGHQFPNYSSELNVNALLLGDSALYLCASSFTGRNTIYFGEGSWLTVV.

This clone was picked up many times. The chain uses TRBV6-6 and TRBJ2-5, with no clear D. The CDR3 spans 12 residues. Germline loops: CDR1 MNHNY, CDR2 SVGAGI (reference sequence). V was trimmed by 4 bases and J by 1 base, leaving 4 bases between them. CDR3 sequence: CASSLTQETQYF. The CDR3 DNA reads TGTGCCAGCAGTTTGACCCAAGAGACCCAGTACTTC.